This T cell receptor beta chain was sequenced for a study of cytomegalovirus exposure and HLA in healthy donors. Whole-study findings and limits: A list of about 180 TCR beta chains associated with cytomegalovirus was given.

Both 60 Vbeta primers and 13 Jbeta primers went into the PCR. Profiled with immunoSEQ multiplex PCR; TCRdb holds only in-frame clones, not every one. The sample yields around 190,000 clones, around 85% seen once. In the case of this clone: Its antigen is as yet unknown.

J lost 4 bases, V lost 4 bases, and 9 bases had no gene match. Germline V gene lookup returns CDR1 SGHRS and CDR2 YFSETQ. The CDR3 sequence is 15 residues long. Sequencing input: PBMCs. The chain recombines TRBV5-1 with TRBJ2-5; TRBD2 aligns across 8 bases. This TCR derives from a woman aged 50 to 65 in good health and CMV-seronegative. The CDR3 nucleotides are TGCGCCAGCAGCGGCAGCGGGGGTACCGGAGAGACCCAGTACTTC. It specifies CASSGSGGTGETQYF.